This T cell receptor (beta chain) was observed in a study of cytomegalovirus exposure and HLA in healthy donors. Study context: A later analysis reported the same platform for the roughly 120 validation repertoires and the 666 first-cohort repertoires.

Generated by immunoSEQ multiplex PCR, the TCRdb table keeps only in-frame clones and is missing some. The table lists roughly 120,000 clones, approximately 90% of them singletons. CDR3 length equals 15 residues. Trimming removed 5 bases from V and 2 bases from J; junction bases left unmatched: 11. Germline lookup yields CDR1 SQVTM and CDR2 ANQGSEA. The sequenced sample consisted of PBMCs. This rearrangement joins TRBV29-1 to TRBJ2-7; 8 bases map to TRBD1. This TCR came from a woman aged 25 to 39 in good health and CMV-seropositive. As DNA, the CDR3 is TGCAGCGTTTTTGTTCGAAGGACAGGGACCTACGAGCAGTACTTC. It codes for CSVFVRRTGTYEQYF.